Following are 30 T cell receptor beta chains from one sample sequenced in a study of blood T cell repertoires in COVID-19. Sequenced by immunoSEQ multiplex PCR; TCRdb stores in-frame clones only, minus some. Altogether 50,000 or so clones are present, about 89% being singletons, with the ten largest covering about 27%. Sequencing was done on a sample of peripheral blood. The receptor source for this set is a human donor in a cohort sampled during active COVID-19.

This chain joins TRBV19 and TRBJ1-4, with 8 bases aligning to TRBD1. V lost 3 bases, J lost 0 bases, and 6 bases stayed unmatched. CDR3 size: 17 residues. Germline V CDR1 and CDR2: LNHDA, SQIVND (reference sequence). The CDR3 region has the DNA TGTGCCAGTAGTATTGACAGGACAGGGACAACTAATGAAAAACTGTTTTTT. Amino acid sequence: CASSIDRTGTTNEKLFF. The complete variable domain, with remaining parts taken from reference TRBV19 and TRBJ1-4, reads DGGITQSPKYLFRKEGQNVTLSCEQNLNHDAMYWYRQDPGQGLRLIYYSQIVNDFQKGDIAEGYSVSREKKESFPLTVTSAQKNPTAFYLCASSIDRTGTTNEKLFFGSGTQLSVL.

J is TRBJ1-3 and V is TRBV3-1 (or the pseudogene TRBV3-2); perhaps TRBD1 as D (6 bases). The length of the CDR3 is 17 residues. Germline V gene data show CDR1 as LGHDT and CDR2 as YNNKEL (reference sequence). V lost 0 bases to trimming and J lost 4 bases, with 16 bases between them. CDR3 amino acids: CASSQDKGGLAGNTIYF. CDR3 in DNA: TGTGCCAGCAGCCAAGACAAAGGGGGTCTGGCAGGAAACACCATATATTTT.

This chain links TRBV3-1 (or the pseudogene TRBV3-2) with TRBJ2-2, with 8 positions matching TRBD2. With V trimmed by 4 bases and J by 6 bases, 4 bases remained unmatched. The CDR3 has 14 amino acids. The germline V gene has CDR1 LGHDT and CDR2 YNNKEL (reference sequence). In DNA form, the CDR3 reads TGTGCCAGCAGCCCCCGACTAGCGTCCGGGGAGCTGTTTTTT. Its translation: CASSPRLASGELFF.

The J gene is TRBJ2-1, the V gene TRBV15, with D maybe TRBD1 (6 bases). Germline V gene data show CDR1 as LNHNV and CDR2 as YYDKDF (reference sequence). Trimming pared 5 bases from V and 7 bases from J, leaving 12 bases between. This CDR3 contains 13 residues. CDR3 nucleotides: TGTGCCACCAGCGGCCAAGGGGGTAATGAGCAGTTCTTC. This encodes CATSGQGGNEQFF.

This sequence joins TRBV19 and TRBJ2-1; 8 bases match TRBD2. Per germline, CDR1 LNHDA and CDR2 SQIVND (reference sequence). V lost 7 bases to trimming and J lost 5 bases; unmatched junction nucleotides: 7. This CDR3 comprises 14 residues. CDR3 coding DNA: TGTGCCAGTACCCTGGGACTAGAGAACAATGAGCAGTTCTTC. This encodes CASTLGLENNEQFF.

The gene calls are TRBV11-2 and TRBJ2-2; 10 nucleotides match TRBD2. Germline lookup yields CDR1 SGHAT and CDR2 FQNNGV. Losses at the gene ends were 4 bases for V and 7 bases for J; bases not matched to a gene: 6. The CDR3 runs to 15 residues. CDR3 in DNA: TGTGCCAGCAGCTCAAGCGGGGGGGGACACGGGGAGCTGTTTTTT. Its protein is CASSSSGGGHGELFF.

V is TRBV18 and J is TRBJ1-1, with TRBD1 as a possible D gene (5 bases). This CDR3 region has 14 residues. Germline V gene lookup returns CDR1 KGHSH and CDR2 LQKENI. Between the trimmed V and J ends, which lost 5 bases and 3 bases, there was a span of 13 bases. This CDR3 reads CASSGPGRDTEAFF. In nucleotides, the CDR3 is TGTGCCAGCTCAGGGCCAGGGAGGGACACTGAAGCTTTCTTT.

This chain joins TRBV9 and TRBJ2-1, with TRBD2 matching 9 bases. The CDR3 loop spans 15 amino acids. V was pared by 3 bases and J by 2 bases, with 3 bases of the junction left unmatched. Germline V gene sequence: CDR1 SGDLS, CDR2 YYNGEE. In DNA form, the CDR3 reads TGTGCCAGCAGCGCCCGACTAGCGGCCTACAATGAGCAGTTCTTC. This translates into CASSARLAAYNEQFF.

V gene TRBV2 combines with J gene TRBJ2-5; 7 bases align to TRBD1. Germline CDR1 reads SNHLY; CDR2 reads FYNNEI. Trimming removed 4 bases from V and 2 bases from J; junction bases left unmatched: 10. CDR3 size: 16 residues. The CDR3 region is CASSGTAGGTQETQYF. Written as DNA, the CDR3 is TGTGCCAGCAGTGGAACGGCAGGGGGTACTCAAGAGACCCAGTACTTC.

The chain couples TRBV6-6 to TRBJ2-5; 7 bases line up with TRBD1. CDR1 MNHNY and CDR2 SVGAGI come from the germline V gene (reference sequence). With 2 bases clipped from V and 5 bases from J, the junction kept 5 bases outside the gene matches. The length of the CDR3 is 14 residues. This chain's CDR3 is CASSYEGARETQYF. The CDR3 DNA follows: TGTGCCAGCAGTTACGAGGGGGCGAGGGAGACCCAGTACTTC.

V gene TRBV27 combines with J gene TRBJ1-1, with 7 bases matching TRBD1. V lost 5 bases, J lost 0 bases, and 6 bases stayed unmatched. Germline V gene data show CDR1 as MNHEY and CDR2 as SMNVEV (reference sequence). The CDR3 extends over 15 amino acids. This chain's CDR3 is CASSHGQALNTEAFF. The CDR3 DNA reads TGTGCCAGCAGTCACGGACAGGCCCTGAACACTGAAGCTTTCTTT.

The chain carries TRBV18 and TRBJ2-1; perhaps TRBD2 as D (6 bases). CDR1 and CDR2 from the germline V gene are KGHSH and LQKENI. The CDR3 extends over 14 amino acids. Deletions cut 4 bases from V and 7 bases from J, with 14 bases between. The chain's CDR3 is CASSLSEGRNEQFF. The CDR3 DNA sequence: TGTGCCAGCTCACTGAGTGAGGGGAGGAATGAGCAGTTCTTC. The complete variable domain, with remaining parts taken from reference TRBV18 and TRBJ2-1, reads NAGVMQNPRHLVRRRGQEARLRCSPMKGHSHVYWYRQLPEEGLKFMVYLQKENIIDESGMPKERFSAEFPKEGPSILRIQQVVRGDSAAYFCASSLSEGRNEQFFGPGTRLTVL.

The chain recombines TRBV7-9 with TRBJ2-7; 11 bases align to TRBD1. Germline V gives CDR1 SEHNR, CDR2 FQNEAQ (reference sequence). The CDR3 spans 14 residues. The junction had 8 bases not matched to a gene; V was cut back by 4 bases and J by 9 bases. The DNA for the CDR3 is TGTGCCAGCAGCTGGACAGGGGGCGCTTCGGGGCAGTACTTC. Translated, it gives CASSWTGGASGQYF.

The chain combines TRBV7-2 with TRBJ1-2; the D is unclear. The CDR3 sequence is 12 residues long. V was trimmed by 1 base and J by 8 bases, leaving 8 bases between them. Germline assignment: CDR1 SGHTA and CDR2 FQGNSA. CDR3 nucleotides: TGTGCCAGCAGCTTAGATCGCCAGGGCTACACCTTC. Amino acids: CASSLDRQGYTF.

The CDR3 sequence: CASSPQFQPGLAGVGYNEQFF. As DNA, the CDR3 is TGTGCCAGCAGTCCCCAATTTCAGCCTGGGCTAGCGGGAGTAGGGTACAATGAGCAGTTCTTC. The rearrangement uses TRBV6-2 or TRBV6-3 and TRBJ2-1; 10 nucleotides align to TRBD2. Germline V lookup: CDR1 MNHEY, CDR2 SVGEGT. V trimming: 5 bases; J trimming: 4 bases; junction bases outside the gene matches: 23. The CDR3 loop spans 21 amino acids.

The chain links TRBV20-1 to TRBJ2-1, with TRBD2 identical over 7 bases. Germline assignment: CDR1 DFQATT and CDR2 SNEGSKA (reference sequence). Germline trimming cut 5 bases from V and 10 bases from J; bases unmatched to any gene: 2. This CDR3 is built from 10 residues. CDR3 DNA: TGCAGTGCTCCACTAGCGGAGCAGTTCTTC. Its protein product is CSAPLAEQFF.

The chain joins TRBV7-8 to TRBJ2-3, with D perhaps matching TRBD1 (5 bases). Germline CDR1 and CDR2: SGHVS and FQNEAQ. V shed 5 bases and J shed 1 base, with 16 bases lying between them. This CDR3 is built from 16 residues. The DNA of the CDR3 is TGTGCCAGCAGCCCCCCTGGGGCGGAACGCACAGATACGCAGTATTTT. Its translation is CASSPPGAERTDTQYF.

The chain has TRBV5-6 and TRBJ2-3; 7 bases align to TRBD1. Unmatched junction bases numbered 3, after V lost 2 bases and J lost 0 bases. Germline V gene lookup returns CDR1 SGHDT and CDR2 YYEEEE. The length of the CDR3 is 15 residues. In nucleotides, the CDR3 is TGTGCCAGCAGCTTTACAGGGGTGAGCACAGATACGCAGTATTTT. This gives the protein CASSFTGVSTDTQYF.

This rearrangement joins TRBV14 to TRBJ2-3, with TRBD2 identical over 7 bases. CDR1 is SGHDN and CDR2 is FVKESK in the germline V gene. This CDR3 has 17 amino acids. The ends lost 0 bases at V and 1 base at J; junction bases unmatched: 7. The chain's CDR3 is CASSQDQVLAGTDTQYF. In nucleotides, the CDR3 is TGTGCCAGCAGCCAAGATCAGGTCCTAGCGGGCACAGATACGCAGTATTTT.

The V and J genes are TRBV6-6 and TRBJ2-1, with 11 bases that match TRBD2. This CDR3 comprises 16 residues. Germline V gene data show CDR1 as MNHNY and CDR2 as SVGAGI (reference sequence). With V trimmed by 5 bases and J by 4 bases, 7 bases remained unmatched. The CDR3 nucleotides are TGTGCCAGCAGTCCCGGGACTAGCGGACTTTACAATGAGCAGTTCTTC. Encoded protein: CASSPGTSGLYNEQFF.

The chain carries TRBV2 and TRBJ2-1, with 9 bases fitting TRBD2. This CDR3 has 13 residues. V trimming: 11 bases; J trimming: 6 bases; junction bases outside the gene matches: 8. CDR1 SNHLY and CDR2 FYNNEI come from the germline V gene. The CDR3 loop reads CARGGGLGNEQFF. The CDR3 DNA follows: TGTGCCCGCGGGGGGGGGTTAGGCAATGAGCAGTTCTTC.

The rearrangement joins TRBV11-3 to TRBJ2-2, with a possible D match to TRBD1 (6 bases). The germline V and J ends were trimmed by 3 bases and 5 bases, with 10 bases remaining between them. CDR1 and CDR2 (germline): SGHNT, YENEEA. The CDR3 contains 14 residues. CDR3 DNA sequence: TGTGCCAGCAGCTTGGTCAGGGGAACCGGGGAGCTGTTTTTT. This sequence encodes CASSLVRGTGELFF.

The genes are TRBV15 and TRBJ1-1; no reliable D call. Trimming removed 1 base from V and 3 bases from J, with 12 bases in between. The CDR3 contains 15 residues. CDR1 and CDR2 (germline): LNHNV, YYDKDF (reference sequence). The CDR3 bases are TGTGCCACCAGCAGAGGCCGCGGGGTGGACACTGAAGCTTTCTTT. Residues: CATSRGRGVDTEAFF.

This chain connects TRBV5-1 to TRBJ2-5; D possibly corresponds to TRBD1 (6 bases). The V gene lost 4 bases and the J gene lost 3 bases, with 16 bases spanning the gap. Germline values: CDR1 SGHRS, CDR2 YFSETQ. The CDR3 has 15 residues. This CDR3 is CASSDGQKGKETQYF. The CDR3 DNA sequence: TGCGCCAGCAGCGACGGACAGAAAGGAAAAGAGACCCAGTACTTC.

A few counts support this clone. The V gene is TRBV7-8, the J gene TRBJ1-4; D is undetermined. The CDR3 extends over 14 amino acids. CDR1 and CDR2 (germline): SGHVS, FQNEAQ. V was shortened by 5 bases and J by 2 bases, with 9 bases between the two germline ends. The CDR3 coding sequence is TGTGCCAGCAGCCCCTCGCGGACTAATGAAAAACTGTTTTTT. Translating it yields CASSPSRTNEKLFF.

The CDR3 DNA sequence: TGTGCCAGCAGCCGCCCCACAAGGGGTAATGATTCACCCCTCCACTTT. Its translation: CASSRPTRGNDSPLHF. The chain employs TRBV3-1 (or the pseudogene TRBV3-2) and TRBJ1-6; perhaps TRBD1 as D (5 bases). V lost 4 bases, J lost 8 bases, and 18 bases lay in between. This CDR3 has 16 amino acids. Germline CDR1 is LGHDT and CDR2 is YNNKEL (reference sequence).

The V gene is TRBV4-1, the J gene TRBJ2-7; D ambiguous. The V end lost 0 bases, the J end lost 7 bases, and 10 bases lay between the germline ends. From germline, CDR1 is MGHRA and CDR2 YSYEKL. The CDR3 has 13 amino acids. CDR3 in DNA: TGCGCCAGCAGCCAAGATGGTTTCGCGGAGCAGTACTTC. Its translation is CASSQDGFAEQYF.

CDR3 coding DNA: TGTGCCACCAGGGGGCGCGGAGATACGCAGTATTTT. Translating it yields CATRGRGDTQYF. The rearrangement links TRBV24-1 to TRBJ2-3; maybe TRBD1 (5 bases). The CDR3 loop spans 12 amino acids. V was trimmed by 7 bases and J by 5 bases, leaving 9 bases between them. Looked up from germline, CDR1 is KGHDR and CDR2 is SFDVKD.

The J gene is TRBJ2-5, the V gene TRBV5-1; 7 bases line up with TRBD2. J gave up 5 bases and V 4 bases, and 11 bases lay outside the gene matches. CDR1 SGHRS and CDR2 YFSETQ come from the germline V gene. The length of the CDR3 is 15 residues. The DNA for the CDR3 is TGCGCCAGCAGCCCCAACCCGACTAGCCGGGAGACCCAGTACTTC. Translation: CASSPNPTSRETQYF. The full variable domain, its missing parts supplied by reference TRBV5-1 and TRBJ2-5, is KAGVTQTPRYLIKTRGQQVTLSCSPISGHRSVSWYQQTPGQGLQFLFEYFSETQRNKGNFPGRFSGRQFSNSRSEMNVSTLELGDSALYLCASSPNPTSRETQYFGPGTRLLVL.

The V gene is TRBV3-1 (or the pseudogene TRBV3-2), the J gene TRBJ2-7; perhaps TRBD1 as D (5 bases). V was trimmed by 4 bases and J by 3 bases, leaving 7 bases between them. The germline V gene has CDR1 LGHDT and CDR2 YNNKEL (reference sequence). The CDR3 length is 12 residues. CDR3 amino acids: CASSLGDYEQYV. For the CDR3, the DNA is TGTGCCAGCAGCCTAGGGGACTACGAGCAGTACGTC.